These 30 T cell receptor beta chains share one sample of origin, sequenced in a study of T cells in tumors after PD-1 blockade. Here immunoSEQ multiplex PCR was the method, and the copy in TCRdb shows in-frame clones only, minus some. The repertoire has more than 40,000 clones, under 85% of them found once; the top ten carry 8.7%. This material consisted of PBMCs, taken before anti-PD-1 therapy. The receptors were gathered from a human donor with advanced basal cell or squamous cell carcinoma (not recorded which).

The V gene is TRBV4-1, the J gene TRBJ1-2; the D is unclear. Germline V gene sequence: CDR1 MGHRA, CDR2 YSYEKL. The CDR3 length is 15 residues. Between the trimmed V and J ends, which lost 0 bases and 4 bases, there was a span of 12 bases. The CDR3, as DNA: TGCGCCAGCAGCCAAGAGATCCGGGCCCTCTATGGCTACACCTTC. Its translation is CASSQEIRALYGYTF.

The gene calls are TRBV5-1 and TRBJ2-4, with D unclear. The CDR3 runs to 14 residues. V was pared by 3 bases and J by 6 bases, with 13 bases between. Germline V CDR1 and CDR2: SGHRS, YFSETQ. The CDR3 bases are TGCGCCAGCAGCTACGGGTACGATGGAAACATTCAGTACTTC. It yields the protein CASSYGYDGNIQYF.

J is TRBJ1-5 and V is TRBV6-5; 8 nucleotides match TRBD1. The V and J ends lost 5 bases and 3 bases, in that order; junction bases with no gene match: 6. CDR3 length: 15 residues. Germline loops: CDR1 MNHEY, CDR2 SVGAGI. The DNA for the CDR3 is TGTGCCAGCAGTCCAGGGACAGGTATCAATCAGCCCCAGCATTTT. The encoded protein is CASSPGTGINQPQHF.

The rearrangement uses TRBV5-8 and TRBJ1-4, with a possible D match to TRBD1 (6 bases). From germline, CDR1 is SGHTS and CDR2 YDEGEE. The V end lost 4 bases, the J end lost 0 bases, and 10 bases lay between the germline ends. The CDR3 has 15 amino acids. This CDR3 is CASSQRTATNEKLFF. CDR3 nucleotides: TGTGCCAGCAGCCAAAGGACAGCAACTAATGAAAAACTGTTTTTT.

This clone was seen once. V and J are TRBV9 and TRBJ2-2, with 7 bases aligning to TRBD1. The CDR3 is 16 residues long. After removal of 0 bases from V and 3 bases from J, the junction contained 5 bases not matched to a gene. Per germline, CDR1 SGDLS and CDR2 YYNGEE. CDR3: CASSVDPGGDTGELFF. CDR3 DNA sequence: TGTGCCAGCAGCGTAGATCCAGGGGGAGACACCGGGGAGCTGTTTTTT.

V usage is TRBV19 and J usage is TRBJ1-5; D perhaps matches TRBD1 (5 bases). Trimming removed 7 bases from V and 1 base from J, with 14 bases in between. The CDR3 contains 15 residues. The germline V gene has CDR1 LNHDA and CDR2 SQIVND (reference sequence). The CDR3 region is CASTRGVRSNQPQHF. The CDR3 DNA follows: TGTGCCAGTACGCGGGGCGTCAGAAGCAATCAGCCCCAGCATTTT.

This sequence joins TRBV6-2 or TRBV6-3 and TRBJ1-4, with D unclear. Per the germline V gene, CDR1 is MNHEY and CDR2 is SVGEGT. Trimming pared 2 bases from V and 8 bases from J, leaving 9 bases between. The CDR3 consists of 13 residues. The CDR3 spells CASSYVFDEKLFF. The DNA of the CDR3 is TGTGCCAGCAGTTACGTCTTCGACGAAAAACTGTTTTTT.

The CDR3 loop reads CSVGTSSPGELFF. For the CDR3, the DNA is TGCAGCGTGGGGACTAGCTCCCCCGGGGAGCTGTTTTTT. V gene TRBV29-1 combines with J gene TRBJ2-2, with 9 positions matching TRBD2. The V and J ends lost 6 bases and 6 bases, in that order; junction bases with no gene match: 5. CDR1 is SQVTM, CDR2 ANQGSEA, per germline. There are 13 residues in the CDR3.

In nucleotides, the CDR3 is TGTGCCAGCCCGACTAGCGGGAGGGATACGCAGTATTTT. Encoded protein: CASPTSGRDTQYF. This rearrangement joins TRBV6-4 to TRBJ2-3; 13 positions match TRBD2. Germline values: CDR1 MRHNA, CDR2 SNTAGT. This CDR3 has 13 amino acids. V was pared by 8 bases and J by 6 bases, with 2 bases of the junction left unmatched.

The rearrangement links TRBV7-9 to TRBJ2-7; D possibly corresponds to TRBD1 (6 bases). Germline V CDR1 and CDR2: SEHNR, FQNEAQ (reference sequence). This CDR3 is built from 11 residues. V was pared by 2 bases and J by 8 bases, with 7 bases between. In nucleotides, the CDR3 is TGTGCCAGCAGCTTACAGGGGAAGCAGTACTTC. This sequence encodes CASSLQGKQYF.

This chain's CDR3 is CASSVAGQVNTIYF. CDR3 sequence (DNA): TGTGCCAGCAGCGTAGCGGGACAGGTGAACACCATATATTTT. The rearrangement joins TRBV9 to TRBJ1-3; 8 bases agree with TRBD1. Trimming took 0 bases from V and 7 from J; bases not matched to a gene: 3. Per germline, CDR1 SGDLS and CDR2 YYNGEE. This CDR3 is 14 amino acids long.

The V gene is TRBV29-1, the J gene TRBJ2-1, with a tentative D call TRBD1 (5 bases). Trimming shortened V by 6 bases and J by 0 bases, and 18 bases separated the two germline ends. Germline V gene sequence: CDR1 SQVTM, CDR2 ANQGSEA. This CDR3 has 16 amino acids. The CDR3 DNA follows: TGCAGCGTCAACCCCAGGGCCTCCAGCTCCTACAATGAGCAGTTCTTC. It is translated as CSVNPRASSSYNEQFF.

The chain uses TRBV4-1 and TRBJ1-2, with a possible D match to TRBD1 (5 bases). The germline V gene encodes CDR1 MGHRA and CDR2 YSYEKL. Trimming left V 0 bases short and J 4 bases short, with 18 bases between. The CDR3 contains 17 residues. The CDR3 protein is CASSQDGRGTTGYGYTF. The CDR3 nucleotides read TGCGCCAGCAGCCAAGATGGGCGTGGGACGACGGGCTATGGCTACACCTTC.

The chain links TRBV5-1 to TRBJ1-4; 8 positions match TRBD1. CDR1 SGHRS and CDR2 YFSETQ come from the germline V gene. V was pared by 2 bases and J by 3 bases, with 3 bases of the junction left unmatched. CDR3 size: 15 residues. CDR3 region: CASSFLGQANEKLFF. The DNA of the CDR3 is TGCGCCAGCAGCTTTCTGGGACAGGCTAATGAAAAACTGTTTTTT.

Ten or more counts support this clone. The chain joins TRBV7-9 to TRBJ2-7; D is unclear. This CDR3 has 13 amino acids. Germline V CDR1 and CDR2: SEHNR, FQNEAQ (reference sequence). Trimming left V 4 bases short and J 5 bases short, with 12 bases between. CDR3 sequence reads: CASSSLPLDEQYF. The CDR3 nucleotides read TGTGCCAGCAGCTCCTTGCCACTTGACGAGCAGTACTTC.

The CDR3 region has the DNA TGTGCCAGCAGCTTAGGACAGGAGGGTCAGCCCCAGCATTTT. As protein: CASSLGQEGQPQHF. This chain links TRBV7-2 with TRBJ1-5, with a tentative D call TRBD1 (6 bases). This CDR3 is 14 amino acids long. The germline V and J ends were trimmed by 1 base and 6 bases, with 10 bases remaining between them. From germline, CDR1 is SGHTA and CDR2 FQGNSA.

Notes on this clone: A read error may produce the germline difference seen at one junction end. This chain connects TRBV9 to TRBJ1-1; D unclear. The CDR3 is 13 residues long. CDR1 SGDLS and CDR2 YYNGEE come from the germline V gene. CDR3 residues: CASSVATVGQLRF. CDR3 in DNA: TGTGCCAGCAGCGTAGCTACGGTCGGGCAGCTCCGGTTT.

In DNA, the CDR3 is TGTGCCACCGCTCTCCCCGGACGAATGAACACTGAAGCTTTCTTT. Its protein product is CATALPGRMNTEAFF. The V and J genes are TRBV24-1 and TRBJ1-1; D is uncertain. The CDR3 totals 15 residues. CDR1 and CDR2 (germline): KGHDR, SFDVKD. V was shortened by 9 bases and J by 0 bases, with 16 bases between the two germline ends.

Concerning this clone: Mismatch with germline at one junction end may stem from a read error. The chain couples TRBV6-6 to TRBJ2-7, with 8 bases matching TRBD1. The CDR3 contains 14 residues. Germline V gene data show CDR1 as MNHNY and CDR2 as SVGAGI (reference sequence). DNA of the CDR3: TGTGCCAGCATCTCGGACAGGGCCTCCGACGAGCAGTACTTC. Encoded protein: CASISDRASDEQYF.

This clone was picked up one time. The chain recombines TRBV28 with TRBJ1-5, with D hard to call. Trimming cost V 3 bases and J 2 bases, with 11 bases left between them. The CDR3 sequence is 15 residues long. The germline gives CDR1 MDHEN, CDR2 SYDVKM. This chain's CDR3 is CASSLAGSRNQPQHF. CDR3 bases: TGTGCCAGCAGTTTGGCGGGGTCCCGCAATCAGCCCCAGCATTTT.

V and J are TRBV7-9 and TRBJ1-2; D is ambiguous. Germline V gives CDR1 SEHNR, CDR2 FQNEAQ (reference sequence). The CDR3 runs to 15 residues. Trimming cost V 6 bases and J 6 bases, with 20 bases left between them. The CDR3 DNA reads TGTGCCAGCAGAAATCTTATGGAGGGCCGGAATGGCTACACCTTC. It yields the protein CASRNLMEGRNGYTF.

The rearrangement joins TRBV11-1 to TRBJ2-1; possibly TRBD2 for D (6 bases). This CDR3 contains 14 residues. The germline V and J ends were trimmed by 8 bases and 7 bases, with 18 bases remaining between them. Germline V gene lookup returns CDR1 SGHAT and CDR2 FQDESV (reference sequence). In DNA, the CDR3 is TGTGCCAGCGCCACCGCGGGTCTAGCGAATGAGCAGTTCTTC. Translating gives CASATAGLANEQFF.

This clone occurred once. The J gene is TRBJ1-1, the V gene TRBV7-9; D is possibly TRBD1 (6 bases). The CDR3 sequence is 13 residues long. Trimming left V 3 bases short and J 10 bases short, with 15 bases between. Germline values: CDR1 SEHNR, CDR2 FQNEAQ (reference sequence). The CDR3 nucleotides are TGTGCCAGCAGCTTCGGGGCGGACAGTGGAGCTTTCTTT. Encoded protein: CASSFGADSGAFF.

This chain connects TRBV5-1 to TRBJ1-1, with D unclear. V lost 2 bases, J lost 4 bases, and 9 bases lay in between. The CDR3 contains 13 residues. Germline V gene data show CDR1 as SGHRS and CDR2 as YFSETQ. This CDR3 reads CASSFGEGTEAFF. CDR3 sequence (DNA): TGCGCCAGCAGCTTCGGGGAGGGCACTGAAGCTTTCTTT.

The chain is built from TRBV4-1 and TRBJ1-3; D unclear. CDR3 size: 14 residues. The germline V gene encodes CDR1 MGHRA and CDR2 YSYEKL. Trimming removed 1 base from V and 4 bases from J, with 8 bases in between. CDR3 nucleotides: TGCGCCAGCAGCCAAGCCATCCAGGGAAACACCATATATTTT. It yields the protein CASSQAIQGNTIYF.

This clone has only one observation. This sequence joins TRBV2 and TRBJ1-1; unclear D gene. V lost 6 bases and J lost 4, with 9 bases in between. The CDR3 runs to 12 residues. From germline, CDR1 is SNHLY and CDR2 FYNNEI. The CDR3 DNA is TGTGCCAGCAGCGCTACGGCCACTGAAGCTTTCTTT. This gives the protein CASSATATEAFF. The full variable domain, completed using reference TRBV2 and TRBJ1-1, is EPEVTQTPSHQVTQMGQEVILRCVPISNHLYFYWYRQILGQKVEFLVSFYNNEISEKSEIFDDQFSVERPDGSNFTLKIRSTKLEDSAMYFCASSATATEAFFGQGTRLTVV.

The chain combines TRBV4-2 with TRBJ2-3; TRBD2 matches 7 bases. The CDR3 sequence is 17 residues long. CDR1 and CDR2 from the germline V gene are LGHNA and YNFKEQ. After removal of 0 bases from V and 4 bases from J, the junction contained 10 bases not matched to a gene. CDR3 in amino acids: CASSQESSAGSADTQYF. The CDR3 DNA sequence: TGTGCCAGCAGCCAAGAGTCCTCAGCGGGGTCGGCAGATACGCAGTATTTT.

The chain combines TRBV7-2 with TRBJ2-5; the D gene is possibly TRBD2 (6 bases). The CDR3 totals 13 residues. Trimming cost V 0 bases and J 9 bases, with 11 bases left between them. The germline V gene has CDR1 SGHTA and CDR2 FQGNSA. The CDR3, as DNA: TGTGCCAGCAGCTTAGCGGAGGGATCGGCCCAGTACTTC. This sequence encodes CASSLAEGSAQYF.

In its sample, this clone is medium-sized (0.01 to 0.1%). The chain couples TRBV19 to TRBJ2-1; D remains unclear. The ends were cut back, 1 base at V and 5 bases at J, with 12 bases in the middle. Germline V gives CDR1 LNHDA, CDR2 SQIVND (reference sequence). This CDR3 has 15 residues. In DNA, the CDR3 is TGTGCCAGTAGTATAGGACCCCTTGAACACAATGAGCAGTTCTTC. It translates to CASSIGPLEHNEQFF.

The V gene is TRBV12-3 or TRBV12-4, the J gene TRBJ2-5, with D possibly matching TRBD2 (6 bases). The CDR3 contains 13 residues. V dropped 1 base and J dropped 4 bases, with 7 bases sitting between them. CDR3 protein: CASSLGGGETQYF. The CDR3 DNA reads as TGTGCCAGCAGTTTAGGGGGAGGAGAGACCCAGTACTTC.